The rows below give T cell receptor beta chains drawn from one sample of a study of spatial heterogeneity in lung cancer. TCRdb re-derived calls from the 5' RACE reads in MiXCR, one entry per CDR3 protein. The sample includes approximately 12,000 distinct CDR3 sequences, about 6% seen only once; the top ten take about 9.3%. The sample in question was normal lung tissue next to the tumor, obtained at surgery. The receptors come from a male donor with early-stage non-small cell lung cancer. CDR3s include the opening cysteine and the closing phenylalanine or tryptophan. Each record gives: CDR3 protein, CDR3 DNA, V gene, J gene, D gene, clone size. The D gene is left open where the match is weak. Clone size is shown for a subset of rows, as once, few, many or a class of expanded clone.

CASRAGRTDTQYF	TGTGCCAGCCGGGCGGGACGCACAGATACGCAGTATTTT	TRBV6-6	TRBJ2-3	.	medium-sized
CASSPLSGVNTEAFF	TGCGCCAGCAGCCCTTTATCAGGGGTCAACACTGAAGCTTTCTTT	TRBV5-1	TRBJ1-1	.	.
CASSYTGDQETQYF	TGTGCCAGCAGTTACACAGGGGACCAAGAGACCCAGTACTTC	TRBV27	TRBJ2-5	TRBD1	.
CASSVAPLEQGNTGELFF	TGTGCCAGCAGCGTAGCCCCCCTGGAGCAGGGCAACACCGGGGAGCTGTTTTTT	TRBV9	TRBJ2-2	.	.
CASSLNGPATSAADTQYF	TGTGCCAGCAGTTTAAATGGGCCCGCGACTAGCGCCGCAGATACGCAGTATTTT	TRBV12-3/TRBV12-4	TRBJ2-3	TRBD2	many
CASSQSGRSDQPQHF	TGTGCCAGCAGCCAATCGGGACGCTCTGATCAGCCCCAGCATTTT	TRBV3-1	TRBJ1-5	.	many
CAWSASRQYF	TGTGCCTGGAGTGCCTCCCGGCAGTACTTC	TRBV30	TRBJ2-7	.	many
CASSALGSYGYTF	TGTGCCAGCAGTGCCTTGGGATCCTATGGCTACACCTTC	TRBV12-3/TRBV12-4	TRBJ1-2	.	many
CASSALVAGAGDTQYF	TGTGCCAGCAGTGCCCTCGTAGCGGGAGCGGGAGATACGCAGTATTTT	TRBV2	TRBJ2-3	TRBD2	many
CASSRLDTQYF	TGTGCCAGCTCACGACTAGATACGCAGTATTTT	TRBV18	TRBJ2-3	.	.
CAWSVQTGLRGRSSYNEQFF	TGTGCCTGGAGTGTACAGACAGGGTTGCGCGGGAGAAGCTCCTACAATGAGCAGTTCTTC	TRBV30	TRBJ2-1	.	many
CASSAGDTIYEQYF	TGTGCCAGCAGCGCCGGGGACACTATCTACGAGCAGTACTTC	TRBV5-4	TRBJ2-7	.	many
CASSLDTEGASGYTF	TGCGCCAGCAGCTTGGATACGGAGGGGGCCTCTGGCTACACCTTC	TRBV5-1	TRBJ1-2	TRBD1	.
CSAVPGQGASYEQYF	TGCAGTGCTGTTCCGGGACAGGGGGCCTCCTACGAGCAGTACTTC	TRBV20-1	TRBJ2-7	TRBD1	many
CASANPDRGRTDTQYF	TGTGCCAGCGCTAACCCTGACAGGGGGCGAACAGATACGCAGTATTTT	TRBV6-6	TRBJ2-3	TRBD1	large
CSAPGQGVRDEQYF	TGCAGTGCACCCGGACAGGGAGTTAGGGACGAGCAGTACTTC	TRBV20-1	TRBJ2-7	TRBD1	many
CASSLAGHSSYNEQFF	TGTGCCAGCAGCCTAGCGGGGCATAGCTCCTACAATGAGCAGTTCTTC	TRBV11-1	TRBJ2-1	TRBD2	.
CSARGPGQGRGEKLFF	TGCAGTGCTAGAGGACCCGGACAGGGGCGGGGTGAAAAACTGTTTTTT	TRBV20-1	TRBJ1-4	TRBD1	many
CATGAGGRSYNEQFF	TGTGCCACCGGAGCTGGGGGGCGATCCTACAATGAGCAGTTCTTC	TRBV15	TRBJ2-1	.	many
CASTRGPDLYSNQPQHF	TGTGCCAGCACCAGAGGGCCGGACCTTTATAGCAATCAGCCCCAGCATTTT	TRBV21-1	TRBJ1-5	.	many
CASSLGLDRGIPETQYF	TGTGCCAGCAGCTTAGGGTTAGACAGAGGGATTCCGGAGACCCAGTACTTC	TRBV7-8	TRBJ2-5	.	many
CSVKIASGTTDTQYF	TGCAGCGTTAAAATAGCTAGCGGGACAACAGATACGCAGTATTTT	TRBV29-1	TRBJ2-3	TRBD2	many
CASSSRSPSGLNTEAFF	TGTGCCAGCAGTTCCCGTTCTCCATCAGGACTGAACACTGAAGCTTTCTTT	TRBV27	TRBJ1-1	.	many
CATLPRTGGHGYTF	TGTGCCACCTTACCCCGGACAGGGGGTCATGGCTACACCTTC	TRBV24-1	TRBJ1-2	TRBD1	many
CASSIRRIVARLTPGGYTF	TGTGCCAGTAGTATAAGAAGAATCGTTGCCAGACTGACTCCGGGAGGCTACACCTTC	TRBV19	TRBJ1-2	.	many
CSGLPLGTAEAFF	TGCAGCGGTTTGCCACTTGGGACAGCTGAAGCTTTCTTT	TRBV29-1	TRBJ1-1	TRBD1	many
CASSDQRRGSYNEQFF	TGTGCCAGCAGTGACCAGCGGAGGGGCTCCTACAATGAGCAGTTCTTC	TRBV27	TRBJ2-1	.	.
CASSILNEQFF	TGTGCCAGCAGCATCCTCAATGAGCAGTTCTTC	TRBV6-5	TRBJ2-1	.	many
CASGRRYQETQYF	TGTGCTAGCGGGAGACGGTACCAAGAGACCCAGTACTTC	TRBV7-7	TRBJ2-5	TRBD2	.
CASMKEFGNQPQHF	TGTGCCAGCATGAAGGAATTCGGCAATCAGCCCCAGCATTTT	TRBV6-6	TRBJ1-5	.	few
CASSRVLQGTEAFF	TGTGCCAGCAGCCGAGTCCTACAGGGGACTGAAGCTTTCTTT	TRBV14	TRBJ1-1	TRBD1	many
CASSVNSNQPQHF	TGTGCCAGCAGCGTTAATAGCAATCAGCCCCAGCATTTT	TRBV6-1	TRBJ1-5	.	.
CASSGGREQFF	TGCGCCAGCAGCGGCGGTCGTGAGCAGTTCTTC	TRBV5-1	TRBJ2-1	.	many
CASSYSSPGYGYTF	TGTGCCAGCAGTTACTCGAGTCCGGGCTATGGCTACACCTTC	TRBV6-5	TRBJ1-2	.	few
CASSSSGFYEQYF	TGTGCCAGCAGTTCTAGCGGGTTTTACGAGCAGTACTTC	TRBV6-2/TRBV6-3	TRBJ2-7	TRBD2	many